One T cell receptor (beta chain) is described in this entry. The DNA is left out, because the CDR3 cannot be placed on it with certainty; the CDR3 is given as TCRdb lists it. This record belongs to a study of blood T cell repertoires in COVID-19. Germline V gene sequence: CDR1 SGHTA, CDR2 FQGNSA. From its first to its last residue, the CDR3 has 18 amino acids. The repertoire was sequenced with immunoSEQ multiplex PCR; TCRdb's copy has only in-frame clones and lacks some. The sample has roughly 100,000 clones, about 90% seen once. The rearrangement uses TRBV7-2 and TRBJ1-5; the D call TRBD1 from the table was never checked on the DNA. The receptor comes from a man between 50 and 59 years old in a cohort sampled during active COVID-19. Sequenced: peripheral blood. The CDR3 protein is CAQGAQRPSILPAPPQHF.